This TCR beta chain is drawn from a study of blood T cell repertoires in COVID-19. Sequenced by immunoSEQ multiplex PCR; TCRdb stores in-frame clones only, minus some. The profile shows hundreds of thousands of clones, around 90% of them singletons. This CDR3 has 16 residues. V lost 5 bases, J lost 5 bases, and 13 bases stayed unmatched. CDR1 and CDR2 from the germline V gene are LNHDA and SQIVND (reference sequence). This TCR came from a woman younger than 45 with COVID-19, enrolled during active disease. V is TRBV19 and J is TRBJ2-3; 7 bases agree with TRBD2. Sequenced input: peripheral blood. The DNA for the CDR3 is TGTGCCAGTAGTCTGGTTCTCGGGGGGTCGGGAGATACGCAGTATTTT. This translates into CASSLVLGGSGDTQYF.